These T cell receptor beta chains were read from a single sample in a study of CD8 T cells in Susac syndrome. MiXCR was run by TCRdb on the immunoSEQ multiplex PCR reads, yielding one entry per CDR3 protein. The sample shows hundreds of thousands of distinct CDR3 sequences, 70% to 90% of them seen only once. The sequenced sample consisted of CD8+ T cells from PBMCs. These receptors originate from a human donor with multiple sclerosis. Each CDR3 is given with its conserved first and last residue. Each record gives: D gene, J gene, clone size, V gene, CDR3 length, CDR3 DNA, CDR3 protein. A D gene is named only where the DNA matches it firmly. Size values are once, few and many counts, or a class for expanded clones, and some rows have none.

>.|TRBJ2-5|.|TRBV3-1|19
TGTGCCAGCAGCCAAGATCAATTTCGGGCGGGGACGCCGCCGGGGACCCAGTACTTC
CASSQDQFRAGTPPGTQYF
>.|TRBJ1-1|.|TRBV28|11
TGTGCCAGCAGTTTTATAGCTGAAGCTTTCTTT
CASSFIAEAFF
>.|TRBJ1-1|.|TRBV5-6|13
TGTGCCAGCAGCTCAAGATCCCGGGACGAAGCTTTCTTT
CASSSRSRDEAFF
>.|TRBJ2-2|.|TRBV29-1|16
TGCAGCGTCCCTAACTTCAACGAAGGGAACACCGGGGAGCTGTTTTTT
CSVPNFNEGNTGELFF
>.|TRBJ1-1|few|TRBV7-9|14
TGTGCCAGCAGCGCCACCCCGGGAAACACTGAAGCTTTCTTT
CASSATPGNTEAFF
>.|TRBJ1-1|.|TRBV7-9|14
TGTGCCAGCAGCCTCCACAGGGCCGATGCCGAAGCTTTCTTT
CASSLHRADAEAFF
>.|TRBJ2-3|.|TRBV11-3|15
TGTGCCAGCAGCTTAGATGCAGGGGAAAGAGATACGCAGTATTTT
CASSLDAGERDTQYF
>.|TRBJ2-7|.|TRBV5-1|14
TGCGCCAGCAGCTTCGATTGGGAGACCTACGAGCAGTACTTC
CASSFDWETYEQYF
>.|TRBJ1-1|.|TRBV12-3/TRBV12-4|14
TGTGCCAGCAGGACCGGGCTCGGGGGCACTGAAGCTTTCTTT
CASRTGLGGTEAFF
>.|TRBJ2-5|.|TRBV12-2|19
TGTGCAAGTCGCTCCATAATGGCGGGACCGGAGAACCTGAAAGAGACCCAGTACTTC
CASRSIMAGPENLKETQYF
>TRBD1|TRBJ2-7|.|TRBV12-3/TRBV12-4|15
TGTGCCAGCAGTTCCCGGGACAGGGGCTCCTACGAGCAGTACTTC
CASSSRDRGSYEQYF
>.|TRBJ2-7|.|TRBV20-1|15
TGCAGTGCTAGATATCTCGGGACTCTCTCCTACGAGCAGTACTTC
CSARYLGTLSYEQYF
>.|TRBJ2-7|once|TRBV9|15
TGTGCCAGCAGCGTAGTAGCGGAAAGCTCCTACGAGCAGTACTTC
CASSVVAESSYEQYF
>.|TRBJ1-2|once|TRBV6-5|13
TGTGCCAGCAGTTACTCTGAGACAGCCCCCCGCACCTTC
CASSYSETAPRTF
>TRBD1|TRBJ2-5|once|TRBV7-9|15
TGTGCCAGCAGCCCCAAGACAGGGTTGAGAGAGACCCAGTACTTC
CASSPKTGLRETQYF
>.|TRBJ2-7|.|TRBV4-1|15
TGCGCCAGCAGCCAAGTCGGGACGGGAACCTACGAGCAGTACTTC
CASSQVGTGTYEQYF
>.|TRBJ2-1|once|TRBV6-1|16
TGTGCCAGCATCTCAAAATTGACAAAGACCTACAATGAGCAGTTCTTC
CASISKLTKTYNEQFF
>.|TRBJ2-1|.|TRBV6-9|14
TGTGCCAGCGGGATGGGGGACCCTTACAATGAGCAGTTCTTC
CASGMGDPYNEQFF
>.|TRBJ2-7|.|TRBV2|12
TGTGCCAGCAGACCCGACTCCTACGAGCAGTACTTC
CASRPDSYEQYF
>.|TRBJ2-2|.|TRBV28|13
TGTGCCAGCGAGGAAAGGACTACCGGGGAGCTGTTTTTT
CASEERTTGELFF
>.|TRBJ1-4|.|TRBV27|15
TGTGCCAGCAGTCCATCCGGGACGGAGAATGAAAAACTGTTTTTT
CASSPSGTENEKLFF
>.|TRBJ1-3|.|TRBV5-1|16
TGCGCCAGCGCCACCCGGGAAACAGGCTCTGGAAACACCATATATTTT
CASATRETGSGNTIYF
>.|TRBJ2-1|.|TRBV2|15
TGTGCCAGCAGTTTAGCGGCACGCTCCTACAATGAGCAGTTCTTC
CASSLAARSYNEQFF
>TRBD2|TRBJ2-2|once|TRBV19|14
TGTGCCAGTTTCGCCGCGGGAGACACCGGGGAGCTGTTTTTT
CASFAAGDTGELFF
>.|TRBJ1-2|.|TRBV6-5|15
TGTGCCAGCAGTTTCCATCCCGACAGCAATTATGGCTACACCTTC
CASSFHPDSNYGYTF
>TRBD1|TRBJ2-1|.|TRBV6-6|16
TGTGCCACCACGCTAGGACAGGGGGCCCCCTACAATGAGCAGTTCTTC
CATTLGQGAPYNEQFF
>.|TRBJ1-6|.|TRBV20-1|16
TGCAGTGCTAGAGACTCCCCGGGGGGAGGGAATTCACCCCTCCACTTT
CSARDSPGGGNSPLHF
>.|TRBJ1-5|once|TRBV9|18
TGTGCCAGCAGCCCTAAAACGGGGGAGTGGGGTCGCAATCAGCCCCAGCATTTT
CASSPKTGEWGRNQPQHF
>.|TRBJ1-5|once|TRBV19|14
TGTGCCAGTAGTATTGGGTCGGGAAATCAGCCCCAGCATTTT
CASSIGSGNQPQHF
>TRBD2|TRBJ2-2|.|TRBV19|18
TGTGCCCGGGTACCTAGCGGGGTCCGAGGTGGTGGGACCGGGGAGCTGTTTTTT
CARVPSGVRGGGTGELFF
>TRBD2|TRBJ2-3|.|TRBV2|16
TGTGCCAGCATAAAGTTCACTAGCGGGAGTCGGGATACGCAGTATTTT
CASIKFTSGSRDTQYF
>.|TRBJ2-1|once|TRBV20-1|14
TGCAGTGCTAGAGAGTACGTCCGCGCCGGAGAGCAGTTCTTC
CSAREYVRAGEQFF
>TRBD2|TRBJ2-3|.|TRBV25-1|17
TGTGCCAGCAGTGACCGTTCTAGCGGGAGGGCAACAGATACGCAGTATTTT
CASSDRSSGRATDTQYF
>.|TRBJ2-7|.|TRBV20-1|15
TGCAGTGCCCCCAGCCACCAGCGGATGCCCTACGAGCAGTACTTC
CSAPSHQRMPYEQYF
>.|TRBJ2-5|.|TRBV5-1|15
TGCGCCAGCAGCTTGGGGGCTAGCGACCAAGAGACCCAGTACTTC
CASSLGASDQETQYF
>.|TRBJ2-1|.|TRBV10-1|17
TGCGCCAGCAGTGATGAGGAAGGGGGAGCGTCTCTGAATGAGCAGTTCTTC
CASSDEEGGASLNEQFF
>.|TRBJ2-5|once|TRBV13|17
TGTGCCAGCAGCTTAGGGCCCGGGAGCGGTTCTGAAGAGACCCAGTACTTC
CASSLGPGSGSEETQYF
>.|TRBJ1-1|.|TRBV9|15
TGTGCCAGCAGCCCCCTCGGATCCAGAGCTACTGAAGCTTTCTTT
CASSPLGSRATEAFF
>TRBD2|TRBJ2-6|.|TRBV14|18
TGTGCCAGCAGCCGTCTCAAGCGGGAGGGCCATGGGGCCAACGTCCTGACTTTC
CASSRLKREGHGANVLTF
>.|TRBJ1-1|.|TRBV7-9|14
TGTGCCAGCAGCCCGCCCCGAGGACGGACTGAAGCTTTCTTT
CASSPPRGRTEAFF
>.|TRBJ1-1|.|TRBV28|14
TGTGCCAGCAGTTTATTCGGGGGGGCTACTGAAGCTTTCTTT
CASSLFGGATEAFF
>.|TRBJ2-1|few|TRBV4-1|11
TGCGCCAGTCGAGACAGCAATGAGCAGTTCTTC
CASRDSNEQFF
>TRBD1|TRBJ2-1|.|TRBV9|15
TGTGCCAGCAGCCTGACAGGGGAAATGATCAATGAGCAGTTCTTC
CASSLTGEMINEQFF